The following is a T cell receptor beta chain sequence with its context. Its antigen has not been determined. No qualities accompany the bases; no much larger clone lies one base away. The sample comes from a study of blood T cell repertoires in COVID-19 (TCRdb year 2020). For context, the study as a whole: The collaborator samples originated in the United States, Italy and Spain and spanned the acute and convalescent phases of COVID-19. The material from the prospective study consisted of cDNA or gDNA derived from T cells, B-cell-depleted T cells, or PBMCs. Deeply sampled blood TCRbeta repertoires from subjects exposed to, actively infected with, or recovered from COVID-19 were included in the dataset. A freely available public database, intended as a resource for researchers studying the immune response to SARS-CoV-2, is where the repertoires were released. The samples were drawn from two sources: the first 160 participants of the ongoing ImmuneRACE study, and fewer than 1,500 subjects contributed by 6 global collaborators. The sample metadata nearly always contained a de-identified subject ID, COVID-19 status, age in years and sex. Where available, HLA class I and class II types were obtained from metadata supplied by the sample provider rather than from assay-based typing.

TCRbeta CDR3 regions were amplified from genomic DNA by means of the immunoSEQ Assay, a bias-controlled multiplex PCR. Regarding the original processing steps: The number of nucleated cells in each sample was estimated from the amplification of reference gene primers within the assay. Sequence reads were collapsed and filtered to measure the absolute abundance of every unique TCRbeta CDR3 rearrangement. For each sample, productive Simpson clonality was calculated as the square root of Simpson's diversity index over productive rearrangements. The table was pulled from immuneACCESS by TCRdb, which kept in-frame rearrangements only. Such tables lose some clones; where checked, under half of the loss comes from unresolved V genes, and the rest has no known cause. V, J and clone size derive from that table, while D and trimming were established from the DNA sequence. Present in this sample are under 75,000 clones, about 90% of which were seen just once. The ten biggest clones cover around 2% of the sample.

Whole blood was collected in K2EDTA tubes by collaborating institutions according to the institutions' own protocols. Collaborator samples were shipped for TCRbeta analysis as frozen whole blood, isolated PBMCs, or DNA extracted from either sample type. The study at large found these results: Clinical and demographic metadata were provided uncurated, with the amount varying by source and participant.

At the junction V is shortened by 4 bases and J by 14 bases; bases outside the gene matches: 10. Reading the germline V gene gives CDR1 SNHLY and CDR2 FYNNEI. Its CDR3 holds 13 amino acids, cysteine through phenylalanine. The kept DNA is CDR3 alone, 39 bases in frame from the first base. The rearrangement joined TRBV2 to TRBJ2-3; TRBD1 matches 9 bases in the middle. The TCR was taken from a human donor in a cohort sampled during active COVID-19. The sequenced material came from peripheral blood. At the DNA level, the sequence is TGTGCCAGCAGTGCTGAGCCGGGACAGGGAACGTATTTT. It is translated as CASSAEPGQGTYF.